This passage covers 15 T cell receptor beta chains from one sample sequenced in a study of cytomegalovirus exposure and HLA in healthy donors. This PCR relied on a set of 60 Vbeta primers and 13 Jbeta primers. Sequencing used immunoSEQ multiplex PCR; TCRdb keeps in-frame clones, though not all of them. The data show some 200,000 clones, with 79% seen just once and about 2.2% held by the top ten. The sample consisted of PBMCs. These receptors came from a woman between 45 and 65 years old in good health and CMV-seronegative.

Worth noting for this clone: This same CDR3 is encoded by further DNA sequences in the sample. V gene TRBV5-1 combines with J gene TRBJ1-5, with TRBD1 as a possible D gene (5 bases). CDR1 is SGHRS and CDR2 is YFSETQ in the germline V gene. Trimming took off 0 bases at V and 7 bases at J, with 11 bases between the two ends. The CDR3 runs to 14 residues. The CDR3 region has the DNA TGCGCCAGCAGCTTGGGGCAGGGAGGGCAGCCCCAGCATTTT. Amino acid sequence: CASSLGQGGQPQHF.

This sequence joins TRBV7-6 and TRBJ2-1, with 7 bases identical to TRBD2. Looked up from germline, CDR1 is SGHVS and CDR2 is FNYEAQ. Trimming took 1 base from V and 7 from J; bases not matched to a gene: 16. The CDR3 has 18 amino acids. The CDR3 protein is CASSLESLTIPGRNEQFF. The CDR3 region has the DNA TGTGCCAGCAGCTTAGAAAGTTTAACTATCCCCGGGAGGAATGAGCAGTTCTTC.

J is TRBJ2-7 and V is TRBV2, with D uncertain. Germline V gives CDR1 SNHLY, CDR2 FYNNEI. CDR3 length: 15 amino acids. V was clipped by 2 bases and J by 4 bases, with 15 bases between them. In DNA form, the CDR3 reads TGTGCCAGCAGTGAATCGCGATCTATCGGGTACGAGCAGTACTTC. Its protein product is CASSESRSIGYEQYF.

This clone was seen a few times. V is TRBV15 and J is TRBJ1-1, with 7 bases that match TRBD1. J gave up 5 bases and V 2 bases, and 8 bases lay outside the gene matches. The CDR3 loop spans 15 amino acids. Germline V gene lookup returns CDR1 LNHNV and CDR2 YYDKDF (reference sequence). The chain's CDR3 is CATSRFDRAKTEAFF. CDR3 DNA sequence: TGTGCCACCAGCAGATTCGACAGGGCGAAGACTGAAGCTTTCTTT.

The chain uses TRBV15 and TRBJ2-5; 9 bases are shared with TRBD1. CDR3 length: 16 amino acids. V dropped 1 base and J dropped 5; count of bases not matched to a gene: 8. Germline V gene sequence: CDR1 LNHNV, CDR2 YYDKDF (reference sequence). In DNA form, the CDR3 reads TGTGCCACCAGCAGAGTTTGGGGACAGGGCGGGGAGACCCAGTACTTC. Its protein is CATSRVWGQGGETQYF.

The rearrangement uses TRBV5-1 and TRBJ2-1; possibly TRBD1 for D (5 bases). V gave up 0 bases and J gave up 8 bases, with 12 bases separating them. The V gene's germline CDR1 is SGHRS and CDR2 YFSETQ. The CDR3 extends over 14 amino acids. This CDR3 is CASSLAGLGDEQFF. CDR3 nucleotide sequence: TGCGCCAGCAGCTTGGCAGGGTTGGGCGATGAGCAGTTCTTC.

This clone showed up just a few times. The chain uses TRBV7-9 and TRBJ2-7, with 11 positions matching TRBD2. Germline CDR1 is SEHNR and CDR2 is FQNEAQ (reference sequence). CDR3 length equals 15 residues. Germline trimming cut 5 bases from V and 7 bases from J; bases unmatched to any gene: 10. CDR3 loop: CASSPTSGRTSEQYF. The CDR3, as DNA: TGTGCCAGCAGCCCCACTAGCGGGAGAACGAGTGAGCAGTACTTC.

The rearrangement joins TRBV5-1 to TRBJ1-4; D not resolved. CDR3 length: 14 amino acids. Germline values: CDR1 SGHRS, CDR2 YFSETQ. The V end was cut by 7 bases, the J end by 5 bases, with 15 bases between. CDR3 residues: CASQEPGINEKLFF. Written as DNA, the CDR3 is TGCGCCAGCCAGGAGCCGGGAATAAATGAAAAACTGTTTTTT. The variable domain in full, completed from reference TRBV5-1 and TRBJ1-4, reads KAGVTQTPRYLIKTRGQQVTLSCSPISGHRSVSWYQQTPGQGLQFLFEYFSETQRNKGNFPGRFSGRQFSNSRSEMNVSTLELGDSALYLCASQEPGINEKLFFGSGTQLSVL.

This chain joins TRBV7-8 and TRBJ2-5; D possibly corresponds to TRBD1 (5 bases). CDR3 length: 13 amino acids. Trimming cost V 1 base and J 5 bases, with 8 bases left between them. Germline lookup yields CDR1 SGHVS and CDR2 FQNEAQ. The CDR3 region has the DNA TGTGCCAGCAGCTTAGTGGGGCCGGAGACCCAGTACTTC. Its translation: CASSLVGPETQYF.

This clone showed up just a few times. The gene calls are TRBV7-2 and TRBJ2-7; 9 bases are a match to TRBD1. Unmatched junction bases numbered 10, after V lost 2 bases and J lost 5 bases. The CDR3 has 16 residues. Germline V gene sequence: CDR1 SGHTA, CDR2 FQGNSA. Written as DNA, the CDR3 is TGTGCCAGCAGCTTAAGTGCCCGGACAGGGGCCCACGAGCAGTACTTC. Translating it yields CASSLSARTGAHEQYF. The variable domain in full, completed from reference TRBV7-2 and TRBJ2-7, reads GAGVSQSPSNKVTEKGKDVELRCDPISGHTALYWYRQSLGQGLEFLIYFQGNSAPDKSGLPSDRFSAERTGGSVSTLTIQRTQQEDSAVYLCASSLSARTGAHEQYFGPGTRLTVT.

The chain carries TRBV6-5 and TRBJ1-2; 7 bases line up with TRBD1. V lost 5 bases and J lost 7; bases outside the gene matches: 13. In germline, CDR1 is MNHEY, CDR2 SVGAGI. The CDR3 has 15 amino acids. The CDR3, as DNA: TGTGCCAGCAGTCCCGGACAGGTTCTCGGGTCTGGCTACACCTTC. Its protein is CASSPGQVLGSGYTF.

The rearrangement links TRBV30 to TRBJ1-5; TRBD1 matches at 7 bases. Germline trimming cut 3 bases from V and 3 bases from J; bases unmatched to any gene: 5. Germline V gives CDR1 GTSNPN, CDR2 SVGIG (reference sequence). The CDR3 is made up of 14 amino acids. The CDR3 DNA sequence: TGTGCCTGGAGCGCGGGACAGCTCAATCAGCCCCAGCATTTT. It specifies CAWSAGQLNQPQHF.

This clone was counted only a few times. One junction end does not reproduce the germline sequence, and a read error may be involved. The J gene is TRBJ2-5, the V gene TRBV7-2; TRBD2 matches 8 bases. Germline loops: CDR1 SGHTA, CDR2 FQGNSA. The CDR3 runs to 18 residues. CDR3 DNA sequence: TGTGCCAGCAGCTTAAGAGTAGTTAGCGGGGCATCCGGAGAGGCCCAGTACTTC. This sequence encodes CASSLRVVSGASGEAQYF.

This clone was counted a few times. The CDR3 DNA sequence: TGTGCCAGCAGCTCCCGGGACAGGGTAGGCAATCAGCCCCAGCATTTT. This encodes CASSSRDRVGNQPQHF. The chain combines TRBV7-8 with TRBJ1-5, with 9 positions matching TRBD1. Germline V gene data show CDR1 as SGHVS and CDR2 as FQNEAQ. V gave up 4 bases and J gave up 2 bases; unmatched junction bases: 6. The CDR3 length is 16 residues.

This clone was observed once. This rearrangement joins TRBV7-3 to TRBJ2-7; 8 nucleotides line up with TRBD2. Trimming cost V 6 bases and J 6 bases; bases outside gene matches: 10. Germline V CDR1 and CDR2: SGHTA, FQGTGA. There are 14 residues in the CDR3. CDR3 in amino acids: CASRLAGLSGEQYF. In DNA form, the CDR3 reads TGTGCCAGCAGGTTAGCGGGACTCTCGGGCGAGCAGTACTTC.